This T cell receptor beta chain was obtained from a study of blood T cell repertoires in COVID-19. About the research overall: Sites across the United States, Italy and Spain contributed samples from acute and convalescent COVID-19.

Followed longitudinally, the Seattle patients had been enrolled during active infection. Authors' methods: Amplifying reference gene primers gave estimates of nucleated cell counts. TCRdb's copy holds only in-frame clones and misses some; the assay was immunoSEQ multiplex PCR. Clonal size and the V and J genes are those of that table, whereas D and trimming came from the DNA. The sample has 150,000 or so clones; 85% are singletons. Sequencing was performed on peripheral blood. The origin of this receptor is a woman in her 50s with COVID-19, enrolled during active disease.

The CDR3 spells CSASQQGNSPLHF. CDR3 in DNA: TGCAGTGCTAGTCAGCAGGGCAATTCACCCCTCCACTTT. The V and J genes are TRBV20-1 and TRBJ1-6; tentatively, D is TRBD1 (5 bases). This CDR3 has 13 amino acids. In germline, CDR1 is DFQATT, CDR2 SNEGSKA (reference sequence). V was cut by 3 bases and J by 7 bases, with 10 bases left in between.